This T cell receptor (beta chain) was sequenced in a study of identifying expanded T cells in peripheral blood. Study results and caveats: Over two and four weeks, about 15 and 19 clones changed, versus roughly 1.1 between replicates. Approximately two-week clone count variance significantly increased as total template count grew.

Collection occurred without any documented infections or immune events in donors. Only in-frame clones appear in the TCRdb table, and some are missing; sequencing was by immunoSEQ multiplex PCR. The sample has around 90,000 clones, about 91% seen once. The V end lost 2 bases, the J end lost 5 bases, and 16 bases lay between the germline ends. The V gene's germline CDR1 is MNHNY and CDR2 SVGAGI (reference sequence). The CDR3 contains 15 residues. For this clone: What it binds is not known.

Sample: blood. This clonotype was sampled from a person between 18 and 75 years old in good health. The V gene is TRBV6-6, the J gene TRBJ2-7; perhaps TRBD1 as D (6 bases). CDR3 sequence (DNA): TGTGCCAGCAGTTACGATCCCAGGGGATTCCACGAGCAGTACTTC. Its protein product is CASSYDPRGFHEQYF.